The entry below gives a single T cell receptor (beta chain) sequence along with its context. This record comes from a study of technical replicates of blood from a handful of donors. Clones were read by immunoSEQ multiplex PCR, and TCRdb kept only the in-frame ones, dropping some. The table records approximately 31,000 clones, around nine tenths of them present only once. CDR3 size: 13 residues. CDR1 is LNHDA, CDR2 SQIVND, per germline (reference sequence). The ends were cut back, 1 base at V and 6 bases at J, with 10 bases in the middle. The clonotype originates from a human donor in good health. Some clones in this sample may be carry-over from other donors' samples. Input material: PBMCs. The rearrangement uses TRBV19 and TRBJ2-7; D perhaps matches TRBD1 (6 bases). The CDR3 DNA reads as TGTGCCAGTAGTATAGGCCAGGGGACCGAGCAGTACTTC. Protein product: CASSIGQGTEQYF.